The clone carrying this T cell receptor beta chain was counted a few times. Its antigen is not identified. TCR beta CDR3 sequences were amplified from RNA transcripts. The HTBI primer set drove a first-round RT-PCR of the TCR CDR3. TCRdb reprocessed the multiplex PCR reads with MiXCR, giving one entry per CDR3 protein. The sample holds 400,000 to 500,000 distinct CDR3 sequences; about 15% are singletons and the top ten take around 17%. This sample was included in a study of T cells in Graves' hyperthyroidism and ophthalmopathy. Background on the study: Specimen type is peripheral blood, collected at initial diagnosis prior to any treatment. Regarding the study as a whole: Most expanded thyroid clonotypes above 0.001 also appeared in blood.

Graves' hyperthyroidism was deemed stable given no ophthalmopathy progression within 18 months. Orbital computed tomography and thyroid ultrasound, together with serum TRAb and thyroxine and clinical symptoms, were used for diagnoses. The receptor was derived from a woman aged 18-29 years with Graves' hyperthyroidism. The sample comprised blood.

The CDR3 DNA sequence: TGTGCCAGCATGCCATGGGATCTGAGACAAAGCGAGTACAATGAGCAGTTCTTC. Protein: CASMPWDLRQSEYNEQFF. V is TRBV25-1 and J is TRBJ2-1; D not certain. V gave up 7 bases and J gave up 4 bases, with 26 bases separating them. This CDR3 has 18 residues. Germline-derived CDR1 and CDR2 are MGHDK and SYGVNS. The whole variable domain, remainder taken from reference TRBV25-1 and TRBJ2-1, is EADIYQTPRYLVIGTGKKITLECSQTMGHDKMYWYQQDPGMELHLIHYSYGVNSTEKGDLSSESTVSRIRTEHFPLTLESARPSHTSQYLCASMPWDLRQSEYNEQFFGPGTRLTVL.